Each of the 12 T cell receptor beta chains below was sequenced from the same sample in a study of shared clonotypes between healthy human individuals (TCRdb year 2020). CD8 naive samples consisted of CD45RO-negative cells that were positively selected for CCR7, yielding a CD45RA+CCR7+ population without TemRA cells. Preparation of the library involved the immunoSEQ multiplex PCR assay. The clones in this table, taken by TCRdb from immuneACCESS, are in-frame only. Not every clone is retained; where verified, under half of the shortfall comes from an unresolved V gene, and the cause of the rest is unknown. The sample table records about 1.9 million clones; around 93% of these occur just once. Together, the top ten hold around 1.7% of the sample. Sequencing was done on a sample of naive CD8+ T cells from PBMCs. The intended sense of this specimen's cell subset or site label: CD45RA+CCR7+. The receptors originated from a man between 18 and 29 years old in good health. Some clones in this sample may be carry-over from other donors' samples.

A remark on this clone: This sample also contains other DNA sequences that code for the same CDR3. The chain joins TRBV2 to TRBJ1-1; D gene ambiguous. CDR1 SNHLY and CDR2 FYNNEI come from the germline V gene. V lost 3 bases to trimming and J lost 0 bases, with 8 bases between them. This CDR3 is 14 amino acids long. DNA of the CDR3: TGTGCCAGCAGTGATTGGGGTCTGAACACTGAAGCTTTCTTT. Translation gives CASSDWGLNTEAFF.

A word on this clone: Other DNA sequences within the sample encode an identical CDR3. The chain is built from TRBV29-1 and TRBJ2-7; D tentatively fits TRBD1 or TRBD2 (5 bases each). Germline CDR1 SQVTM, CDR2 ANQGSEA. The CDR3 extends over 12 amino acids. Between the trimmed V and J ends, which lost 4 bases and 1 base, there was a span of 8 bases. CDR3 coding DNA: TGCAGCGTTGTGGGGGATTCCTACGAGCAGTACTTC. Its protein product is CSVVGDSYEQYF.

The J gene is TRBJ2-1, the V gene TRBV14, with unresolved D. The CDR3 is 14 residues long. The V end was cut by 3 bases, the J end by 2 bases, with 8 bases between. Per germline, CDR1 SGHDN and CDR2 FVKESK. The CDR3: CASSHSGAYNEQFF. The CDR3 nucleotides are TGTGCCAGCAGCCATAGTGGAGCCTACAATGAGCAGTTCTTC.

The chain carries TRBV11-2 and TRBJ1-1; 10 nucleotides agree with TRBD1. The CDR3 is 17 amino acids. From germline, CDR1 is SGHAT and CDR2 FQNNGV. J was trimmed by 1 base and V by 4 bases; bases with no gene match: 9. The CDR3 DNA sequence: TGTGCCAGCAGCTCCCGACAGGGGGCTAGCCGGAACACTGAAGCTTTCTTT. Protein product: CASSSRQGASRNTEAFF.

Comments on this clone: At the DNA level, this CDR3 is encoded by other sequences in the same sample as well. CDR3: CSVVGGGNTEAFF. Written as DNA, the CDR3 is TGCAGCGTTGTAGGCGGGGGGAACACTGAAGCTTTCTTT. The chain links TRBV29-1 to TRBJ1-1, with a weak D call TRBD1 (5 bases). CDR3 length: 13 residues. Trimming stripped 4 bases from V and 1 base from J, with 10 bases between. Germline CDR1 SQVTM, CDR2 ANQGSEA.

This chain uses TRBV7-9 with TRBJ2-6, with a weak D call TRBD2 (6 bases). CDR3 length: 18 residues. V was pared by 4 bases and J by 2 bases, with 18 bases between. CDR1 is SEHNR and CDR2 is FQNEAQ in the germline V gene (reference sequence). CDR3 region: CASSSPSQEGAGANVLTF. In DNA form, the CDR3 reads TGTGCCAGCAGCTCGCCAAGTCAGGAGGGTGCTGGGGCCAACGTCCTGACTTTC.

The V call is TRBV9, the J call TRBJ1-2; D remains ambiguous. The CDR3 covers 15 residues. CDR1 SGDLS and CDR2 YYNGEE come from the germline V gene. The V end was cut by 0 bases, the J end by 2 bases, with 11 bases between. CDR3: CASSVAEERNYGYTF. In nucleotides, the CDR3 is TGTGCCAGCAGCGTAGCTGAGGAGCGGAACTATGGCTACACCTTC. Drawing the rest from reference TRBV9 and TRBJ1-2, the complete variable domain is DSGVTQTPKHLITATGQRVTLRCSPRSGDLSVYWYQQSLDQGLQFLIQYYNGEERAKGNILERFSAQQFPDLHSELNLSSLELGDSALYFCASSVAEERNYGYTFGSGTRLTVV.

The chain has TRBV7-8 and TRBJ2-2; 7 bases map to TRBD2. The CDR3 has 15 amino acids. Germline values: CDR1 SGHVS, CDR2 FQNEAQ. The V gene end was trimmed by 3 bases and the J gene end by 4 bases; junction bases not matched to a gene: 5. The CDR3 spells CASSFGGDPTGELFF. CDR3 in DNA: TGTGCCAGCAGCTTTGGGGGGGATCCCACCGGGGAGCTGTTTTTT. The variable domain in full, completed from reference TRBV7-8 and TRBJ2-2, reads GAGVSQSPRYKVAKRGQDVALRCDPISGHVSLFWYQQALGQGPEFLTYFQNEAQLDKSGLPSDRFFAERPEGSVSTLKIQRTQQEDSAVYLCASSFGGDPTGELFFGEGSRLTVL.

The rearrangement joins TRBV7-9 to TRBJ2-5; the match to TRBD1 covers 9 bases. The CDR3 runs to 14 residues. V was pared by 5 bases and J by 11 bases, with 12 bases of the junction left unmatched. The germline gives CDR1 SEHNR, CDR2 FQNEAQ (reference sequence). The CDR3 loop is CASSPNRGLMAQYF. The CDR3 DNA is TGTGCCAGCAGCCCTAACAGGGGGCTAATGGCACAGTACTTC.

The chain links TRBV4-1 to TRBJ2-1; D not certain. Looked up from germline, CDR1 is MGHRA and CDR2 is YSYEKL. The CDR3 has 15 residues. V was trimmed by 3 bases and J by 0 bases, leaving 9 bases between them. The CDR3 protein is CASSHTASSYNEQFF. The CDR3 coding sequence is TGCGCCAGCAGCCATACAGCTAGCTCCTACAATGAGCAGTTCTTC.

This sequence joins TRBV15 and TRBJ1-4; D remains ambiguous. Trimming pared 8 bases from V and 0 bases from J, leaving 7 bases between. In germline, CDR1 is LNHNV, CDR2 YYDKDF (reference sequence). This CDR3 has 13 amino acids. CDR3 nucleotides: TGTGCCACCTCTGCTGCAACTAATGAAAAACTGTTTTTT. Its translation is CATSAATNEKLFF. Looking up the rest from reference TRBV15 and TRBJ1-4 gives the full variable domain: DAMVIQNPRYQVTQFGKPVTLSCSQTLNHNVMYWYQQKSSQAPKLLFHYYDKDFNNEADTPDNFQSRRPNTSFCFLDIRSPGLGDTAMYLCATSAATNEKLFFGSGTQLSVL.

The chain has TRBV29-1 and TRBJ1-1; 8 positions match TRBD1. V was clipped by 7 bases and J by 4 bases; unmatched bases: 5. Germline-derived CDR1 and CDR2 are SQVTM and ANQGSEA. This CDR3 has 12 residues. The CDR3 bases are TGCAGCGAAGCAGGGGGCGGCACTGAAGCTTTCTTT. Its translation is CSEAGGGTEAFF.